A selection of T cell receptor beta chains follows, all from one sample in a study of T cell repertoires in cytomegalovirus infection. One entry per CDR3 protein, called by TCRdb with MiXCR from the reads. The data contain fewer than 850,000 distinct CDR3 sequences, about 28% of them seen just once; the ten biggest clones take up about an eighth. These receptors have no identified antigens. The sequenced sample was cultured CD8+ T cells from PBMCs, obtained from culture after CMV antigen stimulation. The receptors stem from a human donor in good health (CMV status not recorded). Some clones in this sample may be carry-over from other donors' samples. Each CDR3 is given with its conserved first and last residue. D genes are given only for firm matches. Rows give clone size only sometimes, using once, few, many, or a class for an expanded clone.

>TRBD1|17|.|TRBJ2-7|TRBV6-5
TGTGCCAGCAGTTACTCGACAGACGGGACAGCTATTTACGAGCAGTACTTC
CASSYSTDGTAIYEQYF
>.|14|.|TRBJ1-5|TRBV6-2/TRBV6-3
TGTGCCAGCAGAAGCGGACAGCGGGATCAGCCCCAGCATTTT
CASRSGQRDQPQHF
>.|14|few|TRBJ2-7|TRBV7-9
TGTGCCAGCAGCCGGTTGACTGGGACCTACGAGCAGTACTTC
CASSRLTGTYEQYF
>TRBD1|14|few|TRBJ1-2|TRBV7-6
TGTGCCAGCAGATCCAGGGGGCGCGCCTATGGCTACACCTTC
CASRSRGRAYGYTF
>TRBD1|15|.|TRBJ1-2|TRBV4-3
TGCGCCAGCAGCCAAGGATTGGACAGGGAGTATGGCTACACCTTC
CASSQGLDREYGYTF
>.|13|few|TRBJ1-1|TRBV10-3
TGTGCCATCAGCCGGGAGGAGGGTCAAGAAGCTTTCTTT
CAISREEGQEAFF
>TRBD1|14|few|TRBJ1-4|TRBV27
TGTGCCAGCAGCAGGGGGGGAACTAATGAAAAACTGTTTTTT
CASSRGGTNEKLFF
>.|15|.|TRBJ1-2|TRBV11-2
TGTGCCAGCAGCTTATGGCGGGACACCAACTATGGCTACACCTTC
CASSLWRDTNYGYTF
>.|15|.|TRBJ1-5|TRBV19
TGTGCCAGTAGTATCGGCAGGGGCCCAATCAGCCCCCAGCATTTT
CASSIGRGPISPQHF
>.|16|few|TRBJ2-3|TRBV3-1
TGTGCCAGCAGCCAATATCCAGGGGGGAGCACAGATACGCAGTATTTT
CASSQYPGGSTDTQYF
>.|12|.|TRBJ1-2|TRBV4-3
TGCGCCAGCCAGGGAGCTAACTATGGCTACACCTTC
CASQGANYGYTF
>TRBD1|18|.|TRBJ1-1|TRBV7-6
TGTGCCAGCAGCCCGAGACAGGGAACTACCAAAGAGAACACTGAAGCTTTCTTT
CASSPRQGTTKENTEAFF
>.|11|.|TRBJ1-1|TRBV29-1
TGCAGCGTGCCCGGGCCCCATGAAGCTTTCTTT
CSVPGPHEAFF
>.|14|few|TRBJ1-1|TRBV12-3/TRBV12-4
TGTGCCAGCAGTCTCTCTTCAGGGGCCCCTGAAGCTTTCTTT
CASSLSSGAPEAFF
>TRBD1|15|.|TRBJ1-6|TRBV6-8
TGTGCCAGCAGTTACTCGACAGGGCTTAATTCACCCCTCCACTTT
CASSYSTGLNSPLHF
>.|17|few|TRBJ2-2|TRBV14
TGTGCCAGCAGCCCAAGAAGAGGTACTCCACTCACCGGGGAGCTGTTTTTT
CASSPRRGTPLTGELFF
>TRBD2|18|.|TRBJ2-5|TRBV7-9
TGTGCCAGCAGCCCCAAAACTAGCGGTATACCAAGACAAGAGACCCAGTACTTC
CASSPKTSGIPRQETQYF
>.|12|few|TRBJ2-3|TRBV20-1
TGCAGTGCTAGTGAAAGCACAGATACGCAGTATTTT
CSASESTDTQYF
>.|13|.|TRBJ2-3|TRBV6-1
TGTGCCAGCACTCCATCCCCGGGGGATACGCAGTATTTT
CASTPSPGDTQYF
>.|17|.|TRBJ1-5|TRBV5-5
TGTGCCAGCAGCCAACACCCGACAGTTACAGTCAATCAGCCCCAGCATTTT
CASSQHPTVTVNQPQHF
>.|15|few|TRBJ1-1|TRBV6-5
TGTGCCAGCAGTTACTCGAACCCCACAAGTACTGAAGCTTTCTTT
CASSYSNPTSTEAFF
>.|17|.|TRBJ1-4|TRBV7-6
TGTGCCAGCAGCACGCGTCCGGGGGTGACGTCTAATGAAAAACTGTTTTTT
CASSTRPGVTSNEKLFF
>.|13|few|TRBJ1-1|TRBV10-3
TGTGCCATCAGTGAAGGGAGGAACACTGAAGCTTTCTTT
CAISEGRNTEAFF
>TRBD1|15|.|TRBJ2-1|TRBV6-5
TGTGCCAGCAAACCGGGACAGGGTAAAGGGCATGAGCAGTTCTTC
CASKPGQGKGHEQFF
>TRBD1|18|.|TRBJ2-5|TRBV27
TGTGCCAGCGGACTTCCCACAGGGACAGGGGAATCGCAAGAGACCCAGTACTTC
CASGLPTGTGESQETQYF
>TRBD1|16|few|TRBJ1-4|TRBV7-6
TGTGCCAGCAGCGCCCGACAGGGACCAACTAATGAAAAACTGTTTTTT
CASSARQGPTNEKLFF
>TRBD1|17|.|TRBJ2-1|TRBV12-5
TGTGCTAGTGGTTTGGATGGGACAGGGGATTCCTACAATGAGCAGTTCTTC
CASGLDGTGDSYNEQFF
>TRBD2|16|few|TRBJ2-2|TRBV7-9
TGTGCCAGCAGTACTAGCGGGGGGCCGAACACCGGGGAGCTGTTTTTT
CASSTSGGPNTGELFF
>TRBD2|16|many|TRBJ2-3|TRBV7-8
TGTGCCAGCAGCTTCCGACTAGCGGGGTTGACAGATACGCAGTATTTT
CASSFRLAGLTDTQYF
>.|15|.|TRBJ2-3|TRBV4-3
TGCGCCAGCAGCCAGAACAGAGCTAGCACAGATACGCAGTATTTT
CASSQNRASTDTQYF
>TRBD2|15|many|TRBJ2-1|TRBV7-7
TGTGCTAGCAGCGCTAGCGGCTCCTCCTACAATGAGCAGTTCTTC
CASSASGSSYNEQFF
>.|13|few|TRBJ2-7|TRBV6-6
TGTGCCAGCAGTTACGACCAGGGTAACGAGCAGTACTTC
CASSYDQGNEQYF
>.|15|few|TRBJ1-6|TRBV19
TGTGCCAGTAGTCAGGGTCGGATTTTTGGCTCACCCCTCCACTTT
CASSQGRIFGSPLHF
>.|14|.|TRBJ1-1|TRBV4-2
TGTGCCAGCAGCCAATCAGGTATGAACACTGAAGCTTTCTTT
CASSQSGMNTEAFF
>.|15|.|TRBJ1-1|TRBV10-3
TGTGCCATCAGTTTAGGGAATGGGGTTGACACTGAAGCTTTCTTT
CAISLGNGVDTEAFF
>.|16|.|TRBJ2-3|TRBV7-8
TGTGCCAGCAGCTTAGCAGGTCTAGCGTATACAGATACGCAGTATTTT
CASSLAGLAYTDTQYF
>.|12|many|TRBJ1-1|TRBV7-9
TGTGCCAGCAGCTTAGACAGCCGGGAAGCTTTCTTT
CASSLDSREAFF
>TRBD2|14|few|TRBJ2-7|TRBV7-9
TGTGCCAGCAGCTATAGCGGGGCCTCGAGAGAGCAGTACTTC
CASSYSGASREQYF
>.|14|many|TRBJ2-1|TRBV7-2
TGTGCCAGCAGCTTATTGATGGCAGACAATGAGCAGTTCTTC
CASSLLMADNEQFF
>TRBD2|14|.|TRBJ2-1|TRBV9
TGTGCCAGCAGCGACAGCGGGGGGGCTCGGGAGCAGTTCTTC
CASSDSGGAREQFF
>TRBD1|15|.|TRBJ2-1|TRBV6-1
TGTGCCAGCAGTGAAGTAAGGGGGCCCGATGATGAGCAGTTCTTC
CASSEVRGPDDEQFF
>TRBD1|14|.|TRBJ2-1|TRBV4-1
TGCGCCAGCAGCCAAGTTCAGGGGGATGATGAGCAGTTCTTC
CASSQVQGDDEQFF
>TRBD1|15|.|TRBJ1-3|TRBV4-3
TGCGCCAGCAGCCAAGGGACAGGGGCTGGAAACACCATATATTTT
CASSQGTGAGNTIYF
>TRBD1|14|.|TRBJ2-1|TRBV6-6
TGTGCCAGCAGAAAACAGGGGGTTCACAATGAGCAGTTCTTC
CASRKQGVHNEQFF
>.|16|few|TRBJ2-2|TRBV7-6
TGTGCTAGCAGCTTAAATAGCGGACCGAACACCGGGGAGCTGTTTTTT
CASSLNSGPNTGELFF